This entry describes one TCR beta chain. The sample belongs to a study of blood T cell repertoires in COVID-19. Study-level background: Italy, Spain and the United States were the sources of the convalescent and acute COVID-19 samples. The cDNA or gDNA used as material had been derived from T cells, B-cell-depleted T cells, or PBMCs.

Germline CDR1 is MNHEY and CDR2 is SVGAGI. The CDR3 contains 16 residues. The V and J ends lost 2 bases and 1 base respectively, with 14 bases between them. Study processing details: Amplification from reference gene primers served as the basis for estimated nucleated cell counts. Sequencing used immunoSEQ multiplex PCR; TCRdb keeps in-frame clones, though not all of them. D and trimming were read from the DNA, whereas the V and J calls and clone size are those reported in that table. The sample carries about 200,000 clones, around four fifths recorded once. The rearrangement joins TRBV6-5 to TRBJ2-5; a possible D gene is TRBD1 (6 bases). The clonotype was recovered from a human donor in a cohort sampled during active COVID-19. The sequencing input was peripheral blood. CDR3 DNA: TGTGCCAGCAGTTACGCGCAGGGGAGACCCCAAGAGACCCAGTACTTC. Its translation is CASSYAQGRPQETQYF.